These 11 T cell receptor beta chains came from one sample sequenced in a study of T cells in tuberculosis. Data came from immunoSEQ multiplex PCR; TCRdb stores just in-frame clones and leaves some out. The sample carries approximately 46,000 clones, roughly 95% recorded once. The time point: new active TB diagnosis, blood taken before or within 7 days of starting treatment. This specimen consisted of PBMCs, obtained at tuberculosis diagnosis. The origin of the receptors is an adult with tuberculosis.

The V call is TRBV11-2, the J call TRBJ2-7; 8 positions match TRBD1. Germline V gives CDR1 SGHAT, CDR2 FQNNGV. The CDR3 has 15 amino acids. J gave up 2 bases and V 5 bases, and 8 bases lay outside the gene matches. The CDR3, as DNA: TGTGCCAGCAGCCGATCCGGGACAGGACCCTACGAGCAGTACTTC. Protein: CASSRSGTGPYEQYF.

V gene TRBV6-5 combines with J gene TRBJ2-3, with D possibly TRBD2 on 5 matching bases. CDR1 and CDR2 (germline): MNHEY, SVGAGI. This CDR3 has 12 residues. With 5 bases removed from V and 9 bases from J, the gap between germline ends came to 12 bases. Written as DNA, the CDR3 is TGTGCCAGCAGTCCCCGGGGTACGACGCAGTATTTT. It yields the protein CASSPRGTTQYF.

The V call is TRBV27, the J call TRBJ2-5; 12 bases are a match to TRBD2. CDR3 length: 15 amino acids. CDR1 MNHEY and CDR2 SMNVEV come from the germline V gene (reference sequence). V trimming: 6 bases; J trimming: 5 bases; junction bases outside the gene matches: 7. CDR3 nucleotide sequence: TGTGCCAGCAGGACTAGCGGGAGAGCTTTTGAGACCCAGTACTTC. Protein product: CASRTSGRAFETQYF.

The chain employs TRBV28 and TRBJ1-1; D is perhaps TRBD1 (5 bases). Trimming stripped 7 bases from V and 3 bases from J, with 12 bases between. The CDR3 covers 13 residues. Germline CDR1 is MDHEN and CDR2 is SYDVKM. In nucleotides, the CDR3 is TGTGCCAGCAATAAGGGGTTGTACACTGAAGCTTTCTTT. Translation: CASNKGLYTEAFF.

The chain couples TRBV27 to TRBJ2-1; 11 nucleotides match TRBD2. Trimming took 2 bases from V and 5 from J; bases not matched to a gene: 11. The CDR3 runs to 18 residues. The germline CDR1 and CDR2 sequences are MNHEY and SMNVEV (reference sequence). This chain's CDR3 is CASSLIPLTSGINNEQFF. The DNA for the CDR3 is TGTGCCAGCAGTTTAATCCCTTTGACTAGCGGGATAAACAATGAGCAGTTCTTC.

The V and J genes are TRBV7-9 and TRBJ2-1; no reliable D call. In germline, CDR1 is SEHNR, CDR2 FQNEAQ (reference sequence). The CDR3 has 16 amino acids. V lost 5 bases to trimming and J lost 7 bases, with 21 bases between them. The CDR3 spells CASSLESLRSRNEQFF. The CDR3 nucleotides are TGTGCCAGCAGCCTGGAGTCGTTAAGGAGTCGGAATGAGCAGTTCTTC.

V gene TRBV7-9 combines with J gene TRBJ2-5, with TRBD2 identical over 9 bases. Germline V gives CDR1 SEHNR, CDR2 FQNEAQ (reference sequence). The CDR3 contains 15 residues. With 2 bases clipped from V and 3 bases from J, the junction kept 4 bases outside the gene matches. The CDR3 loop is CASSLRVAGEETQYF. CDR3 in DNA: TGTGCCAGCAGCTTACGGGTAGCGGGAGAAGAGACCCAGTACTTC.

The CDR3 DNA follows: TGTGCCAGCAGCCCCCGGGTGGCGGGAGTTATAGAGACCCAGTACTTC. Protein product: CASSPRVAGVIETQYF. V usage is TRBV11-2 and J usage is TRBJ2-5; TRBD2 agrees at 7 bases. The CDR3 has 16 amino acids. Trimming at V came to 5 bases and at J to 4 bases, leaving 13 bases not matched to a gene. Per germline, CDR1 SGHAT and CDR2 FQNNGV.

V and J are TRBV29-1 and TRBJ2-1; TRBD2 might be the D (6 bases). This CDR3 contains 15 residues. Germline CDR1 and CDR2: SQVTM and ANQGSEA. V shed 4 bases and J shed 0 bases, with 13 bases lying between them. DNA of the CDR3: TGCAGCGTTGGGAATAGCGGCCGCTCCTACAATGAGCAGTTCTTC. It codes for CSVGNSGRSYNEQFF.

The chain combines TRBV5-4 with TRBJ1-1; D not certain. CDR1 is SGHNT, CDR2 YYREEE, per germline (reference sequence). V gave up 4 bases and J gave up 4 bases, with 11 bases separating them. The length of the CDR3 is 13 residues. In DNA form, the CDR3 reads TGTGCCAGCAGCCCGGGTGGTCTCACTGAAGCTTTCTTT. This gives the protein CASSPGGLTEAFF.

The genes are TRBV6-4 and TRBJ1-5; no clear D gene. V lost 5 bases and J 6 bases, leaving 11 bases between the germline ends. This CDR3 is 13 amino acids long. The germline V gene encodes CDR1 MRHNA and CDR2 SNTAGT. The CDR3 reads CASSWREAQPQHF. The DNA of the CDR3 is TGTGCCAGCAGTTGGAGGGAGGCTCAGCCCCAGCATTTT.